This entry lists 17 T cell receptor beta chains sequenced from one sample in a study of immune evolution from preneoplasia to lung adenocarcinoma (dated by TCRdb to about 2021). Receptor amplification or capture employed the immunoSEQ multiplex PCR assay. In its TCRdb copy, this immuneACCESS table keeps in-frame sequences only and misses some clones. Where compared with another copy, unresolved V genes explain less than half of these, and the others have no known cause. Recorded for this sample are 4,500 to 5,500 clones; approximately 81% of them occurred a single time. The ten biggest clones cover around 9.1% of the sample. The sample taken for sequencing was FFPE normal lung tissue adjacent to the tumor. These receptors originate from a person aged 50-70 years with lung adenocarcinoma.

The chain is built from TRBV21-1 and TRBJ2-2; TRBD1, the D gene given by the table, was not confirmed from the DNA. TRBV21-1 is an annotated pseudogene. CDR3 length: 15 amino acids. The CDR3 protein is CASSKRQANTGELFF. The CDR3 coding sequence is TGTGCCAGCAGCAAACGGCAGGCGAACACCGGGGAGCTGTTTTTT.

This chain connects TRBV29-1 to TRBJ1-4, with a weak D call TRBD1 (5 bases). Germline assignment: CDR1 SQVTM and CDR2 ANQGSEA. Deletions cut 5 bases from V and 7 bases from J, with 11 bases between. The CDR3 sequence is 12 residues long. CDR3 sequence (DNA): TGCAGCGTTATTAGGGGCGGTGAAAAACTGTTTTTT. Translated, it gives CSVIRGGEKLFF.

The V and J genes are TRBV7-9 and TRBJ2-3; D is unresolved. Germline V lookup: CDR1 SEHNR, CDR2 FQNEAQ (reference sequence). V was cut by 5 bases and J by 2 bases, with 11 bases left in between. The CDR3 totals 14 residues. CDR3 DNA sequence: TGTGCCAGCAGCCCCGAACTATACACAGATACGCAGTATTTT. The encoded protein is CASSPELYTDTQYF.

The rearrangement links TRBV21-1 to TRBJ1-1. TRBV21-1 corresponds to a pseudogene. The CDR3 is 14 amino acids. The CDR3 protein is CASSSCGGNTEAFF. In DNA, the CDR3 is TGTGCCAGCAGCAGTTGTGGGGGGAACACTGAAGCTTTCTTT.

This sequence joins TRBV4-1 and TRBJ1-5; D call uncertain. Trimming removed 0 bases at V and 2 bases at J, with 11 bases between. The CDR3 runs to 16 residues. CDR1 and CDR2 (germline): MGHRA, YSYEKL. CDR3 amino acids: CASSQDDWSGNQPQHF. The CDR3 DNA sequence: TGCGCCAGCAGCCAAGACGACTGGAGCGGCAATCAGCCCCAGCATTTT.

Comments on this clone: A read error may produce the germline difference seen at one junction end. The chain employs TRBV15 and TRBJ2-7; the match to TRBD2 covers 7 bases. The CDR3 extends over 15 amino acids. CDR1 LNHNV and CDR2 YYDKDF come from the germline V gene (reference sequence). The CDR3 sequence: CATSRGGEPYYEQYF. Written as DNA, the CDR3 is TGTGCCACCAGCCGCGGGGGTGAACCTTACTACGAGCAGTACTTT.

The J gene is TRBJ1-5, the V gene TRBV19; D unresolved. Trimming cost V 10 bases and J 0 bases, with 10 bases left between them. Looked up from germline, CDR1 is LNHDA and CDR2 is SQIVND (reference sequence). CDR3 length: 13 amino acids. CDR3 loop: CATAMYSNQPQHF. The CDR3 region has the DNA TGTGCCACCGCAATGTATAGCAATCAGCCCCAGCATTTT.

The CDR3 coding sequence is TGCGCCAGCAGCCAACTAGGGACTAGCGAATACAATGAGCAGTTCTTC. This encodes CASSQLGTSEYNEQFF. The gene calls are TRBV4-1 and TRBJ2-1; 10 nucleotides match TRBD2. V trimming: 2 bases; J trimming: 4 bases; junction bases outside the gene matches: 5. The CDR3 is 16 residues long. Germline-derived CDR1 and CDR2 are MGHRA and YSYEKL.

This clone was counted a single time. The chain has TRBV5-5 and TRBJ1-5; D might be TRBD1 (5 bases). The CDR3 runs to 16 residues. Germline V gives CDR1 SGHKS, CDR2 YYEKEE (reference sequence). The V gene lost 0 bases and the J gene lost 0 bases, with 10 bases spanning the gap. CDR3 amino acids: CASSLVGGDSNQPQHF. The CDR3 coding sequence is TGTGCCAGCAGCTTGGTGGGGGGAGATAGCAATCAGCCCCAGCATTTT.

The CDR3 DNA is TGTGCCAGCAGCACGTACCAAGAGACCCAGTACTTC. Translation: CASSTYQETQYF. The chain carries TRBV14 and TRBJ2-5; D remains unclear. This CDR3 region has 12 residues. Trimming shortened V by 5 bases and J by 0 bases, and 4 bases separated the two germline ends. Germline CDR1 is SGHDN and CDR2 is FVKESK. The full variable domain, completed using reference TRBV14 and TRBJ2-5, is EAGVTQFPSHSVIEKGQTVTLRCDPISGHDNLYWYRRVMGKEIKFLLHFVKESKQDESGMPNNRFLAERTGGTYSTLKVQPAELEDSGVYFCASSTYQETQYFGPGTRLLVL.

The chain links TRBV1 to TRBJ2-7; the table assigns TRBD2, which was not confirmed against the DNA. TRBV1 is described as a pseudogene. The CDR3 covers 16 residues. The chain's CDR3 is CTSSQEAGGPVYEQYF. As DNA, the CDR3 is TGCACCAGCAGCCAAGAGGCGGGAGGGCCTGTGTACGAGCAGTACTTC.

The chain uses TRBV5-1 and TRBJ2-2; TRBD2 agrees at 9 bases. Germline V gene lookup returns CDR1 SGHRS and CDR2 YFSETQ. Trimming took 1 base from V and 3 from J; bases not matched to a gene: 10. The CDR3 has 18 residues. The CDR3 DNA is TGCGCCAGCAGCTTGCCCCCGGCGGGAGGGGCGCACACCGGGGAGCTGTTTTTT. Translated: CASSLPPAGGAHTGELFF. Supplemented by reference TRBV5-1 and TRBJ2-2, the full variable domain reads KAGVTQTPRYLIKTRGQQVTLSCSPISGHRSVSWYQQTPGQGLQFLFEYFSETQRNKGNFPGRFSGRQFSNSRSEMNVSTLELGDSALYLCASSLPPAGGAHTGELFFGEGSRLTVL.

This clone has more than one count but fewer than ten. The chain is built from TRBV5-4 and TRBJ2-5; 15 nucleotides agree with TRBD2. The germline V gene encodes CDR1 SGHNT and CDR2 YYREEE (reference sequence). This CDR3 comprises 16 residues. V lost 4 bases to trimming and J lost 4 bases; unmatched junction nucleotides: 5. The CDR3 DNA reads as TGTGCCAGCAGCCAAGGGACTAGCGGGAGGCCAGAGACCCAGTACTTC. Translated, it gives CASSQGTSGRPETQYF. Full variable domain (missing parts from reference TRBV5-4 and TRBJ2-5): ETGVTQSPTHLIKTRGQQVTLRCSSQSGHNTVSWYQQALGQGPQFIFQYYREEENGRGNFPPRFSGLQFPNYSSELNVNALELDDSALYLCASSQGTSGRPETQYFGPGTRLLVL.

The chain joins TRBV27 to TRBJ2-7, with 10 bases matching TRBD1. This CDR3 region has 14 residues. The germline CDR1 and CDR2 sequences are MNHEY and SMNVEV (reference sequence). The V segment lost 2 bases and the J segment 2 bases; nucleotides outside the gene matches: 0. The CDR3 spells CASSLGQGAYEQYF. CDR3 coding DNA: TGTGCCAGCAGTTTAGGACAGGGGGCCTACGAGCAGTACTTC.

The J gene is TRBJ1-2, the V gene TRBV2, with unresolved D. V lost 6 bases and J lost 5, with 16 bases in between. The CDR3 loop spans 14 amino acids. Germline V lookup: CDR1 SNHLY, CDR2 FYNNEI. Written as DNA, the CDR3 is TGTGCCAGCAGAACGAATCTCATGGGGTATGGCTACACCTTC. Translated, it gives CASRTNLMGYGYTF.

This clone was detected a few times. This sequence joins TRBV30 and TRBJ2-1, with a tentative D call TRBD1 (6 bases). The CDR3 extends over 12 amino acids. CDR1 is GTSNPN and CDR2 is SVGIG in the germline V gene (reference sequence). V lost 4 bases, J lost 7 bases, and 11 bases lay in between. CDR3 in amino acids: CAWNSRGNEQFF. In DNA form, the CDR3 reads TGTGCCTGGAATTCCAGGGGTAATGAGCAGTTCTTC.

The chain employs TRBV19 and TRBJ2-3; perhaps TRBD2 as D (5 bases). V lost 4 bases and J 4 bases, leaving 9 bases between the germline ends. Germline V gene sequence: CDR1 LNHDA, CDR2 SQIVND (reference sequence). The CDR3 runs to 13 residues. The CDR3, as DNA: TGTGCCAGTAGTAGTACTAGTTCAGATACGCAGTATTTT. Translated, it gives CASSSTSSDTQYF.